The clone carrying this T cell receptor beta chain was counted only a few times. Its antigen remains unidentified. The V gene lost 4 bases and the J gene lost 1 base, with 11 bases spanning the gap. This CDR3 has 15 amino acids. Germline V gives CDR1 MGHRA, CDR2 YSYEKL. The sample comes from a study of CD8 T cells in ankylosing spondylitis. Quantitative 5'-RACE with molecular barcodes produced the TCR beta libraries. TCRdb passed the 5' RACE reads through MiXCR, listing each CDR3 protein once. This sample carries about 160,000 distinct CDR3 sequences, approximately 10% of them seen once, and the ten largest clones take more than 12%. Whole-study findings and limits: For ankylosing spondylitis blood, a TCR beta motif of eight or nine highly homologous variants appeared characteristic.

Source material: blood, either unsorted or a sorted T cell fraction (not recorded which). The clonotype was recovered from a female donor with ankylosing spondylitis or in good health (not recorded which). This rearrangement joins TRBV4-1 to TRBJ1-3; D is possibly TRBD1 (5 bases). Here the CDR3 DNA reads TGCGCCAGCAGCCCGGACATCTCATCTGGAAACACCATATATTTT. This encodes CASSPDISSGNTIYF.